Following are 4 T cell receptor beta chains from one sample sequenced in a study of T cells after yellow fever vaccination. TCRdb reprocessed the 5' RACE reads via MiXCR and lists one record per CDR3 protein. The sample holds about 400,000 distinct CDR3 sequences, about 9.9% seen once. Sequencing was performed on PBMCs, taken on the day of the first yellow fever vaccination. The receptor set was obtained from a man younger than 35 who received the YFV17D yellow fever vaccine.

A word on this clonotype: Relative to the germline gene, one junction end is altered; a read error may explain this. J is TRBJ2-3 and V is TRBV7-8, with a weak D call TRBD2 (7 bases). CDR1 SGHVS and CDR2 FQNEAQ come from the germline V gene. There are 14 residues in the CDR3. The CDR3 DNA reads as TGTGCCATCAGCTCCGGGGGGCGCACAGATACGCAGTATTTT. Translated, it gives CAISSGGRTDTQYF.

This clonotype occurred a few times. V and J are TRBV10-3 and TRBJ2-4; TRBD2 might be the D (6 bases). Trimming shortened V by 6 bases and J by 8 bases, and 8 bases separated the two germline ends. CDR3 length: 11 amino acids. Germline lookup yields CDR1 ENHRY and CDR2 SYGVKD. The chain's CDR3 is CAIRLADIQYF. As DNA, the CDR3 is TGTGCCATCAGATTAGCGGACATTCAGTACTTC.

This clonotype has just a few counts. CDR3 region: CASSRLGRDAGETQYF. CDR3 DNA sequence: TGTGCCAGCAGCCGGTTGGGGCGGGACGCAGGGGAGACCCAGTACTTC. This chain uses TRBV5-6 with TRBJ2-5; the D gene is possibly TRBD2 (6 bases). CDR3 length: 16 amino acids. The germline V gene encodes CDR1 SGHDT and CDR2 YYEEEE. V lost 4 bases to trimming and J lost 5 bases, with 21 bases between them.

The rearrangement joins TRBV4-1 to TRBJ2-1, with 8 bases lining up with TRBD2. The trim removed 1 base at V and 0 bases at J, leaving 5 bases unmatched. The CDR3 loop spans 17 amino acids. CDR1 and CDR2 from the germline V gene are MGHRA and YSYEKL. The CDR3 DNA sequence: TGCGCCAGCAGCCAAGTCGCGGGGGGCAGCTCCTACAATGAGCAGTTCTTC. The encoded protein is CASSQVAGGSSYNEQFF.